Listed below are T cell receptor beta chains from one sample, sequenced in a study of breast tumors, draining lymph nodes, adjacent tissues. Each CDR3 protein is one row after TCRdb ran MiXCR on the multiplex PCR reads. This sample yields approximately 130,000 distinct CDR3 sequences, of which approximately 21% are seen a single time; 2% to 2.5% belongs to the top ten. The source material was axillary lymph node tissue. The receptors derive from a female donor with breast cancer. Some clones in this sample may be carry-over from other donors' samples. The CDR3 runs from the conserved cysteine through the conserved F or W. Each record gives: J gene, D gene, V gene, clone size, CDR3 DNA, CDR3 protein. The D gene is left open where the match is weak. Clone size, where shown, is once, few, many, or a class for clones that have expanded.

TRBJ2-1 - TRBV28 many TGTGCCAGCTTTCGGGAGAGGCAGTTCTTC CASFRERQFF
TRBJ1-2 - TRBV10-3 many TGTGCCATCAGTACCGACAGGCAAAACTATGGCTACACCTTC CAISTDRQNYGYTF
TRBJ2-3 - TRBV6-5 - TGTGCCAGCAGTTACTCAACCTCCGGGATAACCAGTGATACGCAGTATTTT CASSYSTSGITSDTQYF
TRBJ2-3 - TRBV9 many TGTGCCAGCAGCGCTCTACTCACAGATACGCAGTATTTT CASSALLTDTQYF
TRBJ2-3 TRBD2 TRBV5-1 - TGCGCCAGCAGCCCCGGACTAGCGGGAGGGCCAAACACAGATACGCAGTATTTT CASSPGLAGGPNTDTQYF
TRBJ2-1 TRBD2 TRBV7-6 many TGTGCCAGCAGCGTAGAAGCTAGCGGGAGCTCAAGTGAGCAGTTCTTC CASSVEASGSSSEQFF
TRBJ2-1 - TRBV19 many TGTGCCAGTACCCGGCGGGACGGCCCCTACAATGAGCAGTTCTTC CASTRRDGPYNEQFF
TRBJ2-3 TRBD2 TRBV7-3 many TGTGCCAGCAGCGGAGGACTAGCGGGAGGCGCGGATACGCAGTATTTT CASSGGLAGGADTQYF
TRBJ1-1 - TRBV7-9 - TGTGCCAGCAGCCTACACGGACGGAACACTGAAGCTTTCTTT CASSLHGRNTEAFF
TRBJ2-3 - TRBV5-4 few TGTGCCAGCAGCTCGGGAGCGGAGAGGCTCACAGATACGCAGTATTTT CASSSGAERLTDTQYF
TRBJ1-5 TRBD1 TRBV5-1 many TGCGCCAGCAGCCCAGGACAGGGGGATCAGCCCCAGCATTTT CASSPGQGDQPQHF
TRBJ2-2 TRBD1 TRBV5-1 many TGCGCCAGCAGCTTGGGGACAGGGGGCACCGGGGAGCTGTTTTTT CASSLGTGGTGELFF
TRBJ2-5 TRBD1 TRBV7-3 many TGTGCCAGCAGCGCCCAACAGGGGGAGACCCAGTACTTC CASSAQQGETQYF
TRBJ1-2 TRBD1 TRBV4-1 few TGCGCCAGCAGCCCTCCGGCCGGGACAGGGATCGGCTACACCTTC CASSPPAGTGIGYTF
TRBJ1-2 - TRBV28 - TGTGCCAGCACCCCCTTTCTCCTAGCAGCTAACTTAGGCTACACCTTC CASTPFLLAANLGYTF
TRBJ2-7 - TRBV3-1 many TGTGCCAGCAGCCAAAGAGAAGGAATCGGGGAGTACTTC CASSQREGIGEYF
TRBJ2-6 - TRBV6-1 many TGTGCCAGCGATAGAGGGTGGACTGGGGCCAACGTCCTGACTTTC CASDRGWTGANVLTF
TRBJ2-7 - TRBV20-1 many TGCAGTGCTAGACCAGTAGGGCCCTACGAGCAGTACTTC CSARPVGPYEQYF
TRBJ2-3 TRBD2 TRBV20-1 many TGCAGTGCTACCCAGGGACTAGCGGGGAGCACAGATACGCAGTATTTT CSATQGLAGSTDTQYF
TRBJ1-2 - TRBV20-1 many TGCAGTGCCTACGCCGAGCGCTACACCTTC CSAYAERYTF
TRBJ1-1 TRBD1 TRBV12-5 once TGTGCTAGTGGTCAGGGGGTGTTGAACACTGAAGCTTTCTTT CASGQGVLNTEAFF
TRBJ1-2 - TRBV5-6 few TGTGCCAGCACTCCGATCGGGCAGGCCCCCTATGGCTACACCTTC CASTPIGQAPYGYTF
TRBJ2-2 TRBD2 TRBV7-9 few TGTGCCAGCAGCTTAGCCGCGGGAGGAGGGGAGCTGTTTTTT CASSLAAGGGELFF
TRBJ2-1 TRBD2 TRBV20-1 many TGCAGTGCTAGGGTCCAGGGATGGACTAGCGGGAGTGAGGAGCAGTTCTTC CSARVQGWTSGSEEQFF
TRBJ1-2 TRBD1 TRBV30 few TGTGCTTCTACAGGGGAAGAGCCCTACACCTTC CASTGEEPYTF
TRBJ1-5 - TRBV5-1 many TGCGCCAGCAGCTTGGACGCGGGCAGCAATCAGCCCCAGCATTTT CASSLDAGSNQPQHF
TRBJ1-6 - TRBV12-3/TRBV12-4 - TGTGCCAGCCGACAAACAGGGATCAATTCACCCCTCCACTTT CASRQTGINSPLHF
TRBJ2-1 - TRBV5-8 many TGTGCCAGCAGCTTGAGCGGGCGTTCCTACAATGAGCAGTTCTTC CASSLSGRSYNEQFF
TRBJ2-3 TRBD1 TRBV6-5 many TGTGCCAGCAGTTATCGACAGGGGATTCCGACAGATACGCAGTATTTT CASSYRQGIPTDTQYF
TRBJ2-7 TRBD1 TRBV5-1 many TGCGCCAGCAGCTTGGACCCAGGGGGCTACGAGCAGTACTTC CASSLDPGGYEQYF
TRBJ2-7 TRBD1 TRBV5-4 many TGTGCCAGCACCTCGACAGGGGGAAACTACGAGCAGTACTTC CASTSTGGNYEQYF
TRBJ1-2 TRBD1 TRBV15 many TGTGCCACCAGCAAAAATGACAGGGCTAACTATGGCTACACCTTC CATSKNDRANYGYTF
TRBJ2-7 - TRBV6-2/TRBV6-3 many TGTGCCAGCAGTTACTGGGTCCACGAGCAGTACTTC CASSYWVHEQYF
TRBJ2-1 - TRBV9 many TGTGCCAGCAGCGTAGGGGAAGCTCAGCGCTACAATGAGCAGTTCTTC CASSVGEAQRYNEQFF
TRBJ1-2 - TRBV18 many TGTGCCAGCTCACCATCCGGGGCCGCGTACTATGGCTACACCTTC CASSPSGAAYYGYTF
TRBJ2-5 TRBD2 TRBV7-2 many TGTGCCAGCAGCTTAGGGGGCGGGAGAGGGCAAGAGACCCAGTACTTC CASSLGGGRGQETQYF
TRBJ2-2 - TRBV4-1 many TGCGCCAGCAGCCAATGGACGCAGAAGAACACCGGGGAGCTGTTTTTT CASSQWTQKNTGELFF
TRBJ1-2 - TRBV2 many TGTGCCAGCACGGACGGGACGGGCTACACCTTC CASTDGTGYTF
TRBJ2-5 TRBD2 TRBV11-2 many TGTGCCAGCAGCTTTCTGGCGGGAGGGCCCCAAGAGACCCAGTACTTC CASSFLAGGPQETQYF
TRBJ2-1 TRBD1 TRBV6-5 many TGTGCCACAGCTGTGACAGGGTACTACAATGAGCAGTTCTTC CATAVTGYYNEQFF
TRBJ2-3 TRBD2 TRBV19 many TGTGCCAGTAGTAGAATGGGACTACGGGGAGGCACAGATACGCAGTATTTT CASSRMGLRGGTDTQYF
TRBJ1-6 - TRBV28 many TGTGCCAGCAGTCCTCCTCGGGGCCTAAATTCACCCCTCCACTTT CASSPPRGLNSPLHF
TRBJ2-2 TRBD1 TRBV20-1 many TGCAGTGCTTTCCGACAGGGGGCGACCGGGGAGCTGTTTTTT CSAFRQGATGELFF
TRBJ2-1 TRBD2 TRBV18 many TGTGCCAGCTCACTTTCGACTAGCGGGAAAGGGAATGAGCAGTTCTTC CASSLSTSGKGNEQFF
TRBJ1-2 - TRBV6-5 many TGTGCCAGCAGTTACTCGAACCGGCGGGGCTACACCTTC CASSYSNRRGYTF
TRBJ2-1 TRBD1 TRBV29-1 many TGCAGCGGACAGGGTGGGGCCTACAATGAGCAGTTCTTC CSGQGGAYNEQFF
TRBJ2-3 - TRBV9 many TGTGCCAGCAGCGCACCTCGGGGGCAAGAAATCGGCGGAACAGATACGCAGTATTTT CASSAPRGQEIGGTDTQYF
TRBJ1-4 - TRBV20-1 many TGCAGTGCCAGACAGTCCTATAATGAAAAACTGTTTTTT CSARQSYNEKLFF
TRBJ1-4 - TRBV5-4 many TGTGCCAGCAGCATCGTGGGGAGTGAAAAACTGTTTTTT CASSIVGSEKLFF
TRBJ2-7 - TRBV2 many TGTGCCAGCAGTGAAGACCGGGGCTATGGGGAGCAGTACTTC CASSEDRGYGEQYF
TRBJ1-5 - TRBV19 many TGTGCCAGCACGACCGTGTATAGCAATCAGCCCCAGCATTTT CASTTVYSNQPQHF
TRBJ2-7 TRBD1 TRBV11-3 many TGTGCCAGCAGCTCCGGGACAGGGGATGAGCAGTACTTC CASSSGTGDEQYF
TRBJ2-5 TRBD2 TRBV5-6 few TGTGCCAGCAGCGGTCGGACTAGCGGGAGGTACCAAGAGACCCAGTACTTC CASSGRTSGRYQETQYF